The sequence of this T cell receptor beta chain was determined in a study of blood T cell repertoires in COVID-19. Across the whole study: Acute and convalescent COVID-19 specimens originated in the United States, Italy and Spain. The cDNA or gDNA used as material had been derived from T cells, B-cell-depleted T cells, or PBMCs.

The authors' processing: The assay estimated nucleated cells by amplifying reference gene primers. Data came from immunoSEQ multiplex PCR; TCRdb stores just in-frame clones and leaves some out. V and J calls and clone size are given by that table; D and trimming were obtained from the DNA. This sample yields roughly 150,000 clones, of which approximately 86% are seen a single time; about 2.4% belongs to the top ten. The sample was peripheral blood. The clonotype was recovered from a woman in her 70s with acute or convalescent COVID-19.

The CDR3 nucleotides are TGCGCCAGCAGCCCCCTGGCAGGGGATGGCTACACCTTC. Protein: CASSPLAGDGYTF. This chain uses TRBV5-1 with TRBJ1-2, with a weak D call TRBD1 (6 bases). The CDR3 has 13 amino acids. V lost 4 bases and J 6 bases, leaving 13 bases between the germline ends. Germline V CDR1 and CDR2: SGHRS, YFSETQ.